The 18 T cell receptor beta chains listed next were all sequenced from one sample in a study of TIL therapy for anti-PD-1-resistant metastatic lung cancer. Stated time point: pre-treatment sample, taken before nivolumab and TIL therapy. This was the immunoSEQ v3 assay. The repertoire was sequenced with immunoSEQ multiplex PCR; TCRdb's copy has only in-frame clones and lacks some. The repertoire has tens of thousands of clones, 74% of them found once; the top ten carry under 3.5%. The input for sequencing was blood, taken at baseline. The origin of the receptors is a woman aged 30-85 years with non-small cell lung cancer.

V gene TRBV27 combines with J gene TRBJ2-1, with D uncertain. CDR1 is MNHEY and CDR2 is SMNVEV in the germline V gene (reference sequence). V was cut by 5 bases and J by 9 bases, with 11 bases left in between. The CDR3 is made up of 12 amino acids. The CDR3 DNA is TGTGCCAGCAGTCCCCAACGCCGTGAGCAGTTCTTC. Its protein is CASSPQRREQFF.

The genes are TRBV9 and TRBJ2-1; 11 positions match TRBD2. Germline-derived CDR1 and CDR2 are SGDLS and YYNGEE. V lost 0 bases, J lost 8 bases, and 13 bases stayed unmatched. The CDR3 length is 18 residues. CDR3 DNA sequence: TGTGCCAGCAGCGTAGCGACCCCACTAGCGGGAGCCCGGTATGAGCAGTTCTTC. As protein: CASSVATPLAGARYEQFF. Full variable domain (remainder filled in from reference TRBV9 and TRBJ2-1): DSGVTQTPKHLITATGQRVTLRCSPRSGDLSVYWYQQSLDQGLQFLIQYYNGEERAKGNILERFSAQQFPDLHSELNLSSLELGDSALYFCASSVATPLAGARYEQFFGPGTRLTVL.

This clone showed up just a few times. This chain joins TRBV19 and TRBJ2-2, with no clear D. CDR1 and CDR2 (germline): LNHDA, SQIVND (reference sequence). This CDR3 region has 14 residues. The germline V and J ends were trimmed by 6 bases and 0 bases, with 8 bases remaining between them. DNA for the CDR3: TGTGCCAGTAGCACCCCCTCGAACACCGGGGAGCTGTTTTTT. Amino acid sequence: CASSTPSNTGELFF.

V usage is TRBV2 and J usage is TRBJ1-2; 9 bases are shared with TRBD1. Germline V lookup: CDR1 SNHLY, CDR2 FYNNEI. There are 13 residues in the CDR3. V lost 6 bases, J lost 4 bases, and 3 bases stayed unmatched. The CDR3 coding sequence is TGTGCCAGCAGCCCGGACAGGGGCTATGGCTACACCTTC. This translates into CASSPDRGYGYTF.

V and J are TRBV19 and TRBJ2-7; a weak D match, TRBD1 (6 bases). Germline CDR1 LNHDA, CDR2 SQIVND (reference sequence). This CDR3 has 13 residues. Trimming took off 5 bases at V and 4 bases at J, with 12 bases between the two ends. The chain's CDR3 is CASSQGRGYEQYF. The CDR3 coding sequence is TGTGCCAGTAGTCAAGGCAGGGGATACGAGCAGTACTTC.

This chain links TRBV2 with TRBJ2-7, with D perhaps given as TRBD1 or TRBD2 (5 bases each). V lost 7 bases and J 5 bases, leaving 9 bases between the germline ends. The germline V gene encodes CDR1 SNHLY and CDR2 FYNNEI. CDR3 length equals 11 residues. CDR3 nucleotides: TGTGCCAGCACCCGGGGCCACGAGCAGTACTTC. Its translation is CASTRGHEQYF.

The chain recombines TRBV11-2 with TRBJ1-2, with TRBD1 as a possible D gene (5 bases). The V gene's germline CDR1 is SGHAT and CDR2 FQNNGV. Trimming removed 2 bases at V and 2 bases at J, with 6 bases between. This CDR3 has 13 amino acids. CDR3 in amino acids: CASSLPGNYGYTF. The CDR3 bases are TGTGCCAGCAGCTTACCAGGGAACTATGGCTACACCTTC.

The chain couples TRBV27 to TRBJ2-1, with TRBD2 as a possible D gene (6 bases). V was shortened by 1 base and J by 5 bases, with 15 bases between the two germline ends. Per germline, CDR1 MNHEY and CDR2 SMNVEV (reference sequence). The CDR3 is made up of 16 amino acids. The CDR3, as DNA: TGTGCCAGCAGTTTATGGGGACTGAATTCAAACAATGAGCAGTTCTTC. Protein: CASSLWGLNSNNEQFF.

This rearrangement joins TRBV9 to TRBJ2-3; 8 bases match TRBD1. The CDR3 extends over 14 amino acids. Germline CDR1 SGDLS, CDR2 YYNGEE. Germline trimming cut 2 bases from V and 1 base from J; bases unmatched to any gene: 0. Written as DNA, the CDR3 is TGTGCCAGCAGCGTGGACAGGGGCACAGATACGCAGTATTTT. This gives the protein CASSVDRGTDTQYF.

The V and J genes are TRBV19 and TRBJ2-3; D is tentatively TRBD1 or TRBD2 (6 bases each). Trimming took 5 bases from V and 2 from J, leaving 14 bases between them. CDR3 length: 15 amino acids. Germline V gene lookup returns CDR1 LNHDA and CDR2 SQIVND (reference sequence). CDR3 in amino acids: CASSGGPSPTDTQYF. CDR3 nucleotides: TGTGCCAGTAGTGGGGGGCCTTCCCCCACAGATACGCAGTATTTT.

This clone was counted only a few times. The rearrangement links TRBV2 to TRBJ1-4, with D uncertain. V gave up 11 bases and J gave up 10 bases, with 20 bases separating them. CDR3 size: 13 residues. Germline CDR1 SNHLY, CDR2 FYNNEI. The CDR3 here is CASEDFSGGKLFF. CDR3 DNA sequence: TGTGCCTCCGAGGACTTCTCCGGTGGAAAACTGTTTTTT.

This clone was recorded once. V is TRBV6-5 and J is TRBJ1-2; possible D gene TRBD1, 6 bases. The germline V gene has CDR1 MNHEY and CDR2 SVGAGI. This CDR3 spans 14 amino acids. Trimming cost V 4 bases and J 2 bases, with 11 bases left between them. For the CDR3, the DNA is TGTGCCAGCAGTTCGGACAGAGCGAACTATGGCTACACCTTC. Amino acids: CASSSDRANYGYTF.

This rearrangement joins TRBV5-1 to TRBJ1-5, with 10 bases fitting TRBD1. V lost 4 bases and J lost 2; bases outside the gene matches: 3. Germline-derived CDR1 and CDR2 are SGHRS and YFSETQ. The CDR3 loop spans 15 amino acids. CDR3 DNA sequence: TGCGCCAGCAGCCTCGGGACAGGGGGCAATCAGCCCCAGCATTTT. Amino acids: CASSLGTGGNQPQHF.

The CDR3 reads CSVGQGTGGNQPQHF. The CDR3, as DNA: TGCAGCGTTGGGCAGGGGACAGGGGGCAATCAGCCCCAGCATTTT. The chain combines TRBV29-1 with TRBJ1-5, with TRBD1 identical over 10 bases. Per the germline V gene, CDR1 is SQVTM and CDR2 is ANQGSEA. J gave up 2 bases and V 4 bases, and 5 bases lay outside the gene matches. The CDR3 extends over 15 amino acids.

The sample holds a few counts of this clone. DNA of the CDR3: TGTGCCAGCAGCTCCCCGAGAGGGACTAGCGGCACCTACAATGAGCAGTTCTTC. Protein: CASSSPRGTSGTYNEQFF. The chain combines TRBV21-1 with TRBJ2-1; TRBD2 is the table's D call, not checked against the DNA. TRBV21-1 corresponds to a pseudogene. The CDR3 runs to 18 residues.

This sequence joins TRBV10-3 and TRBJ1-4, with D possibly being TRBD1 (6 bases). The CDR3 spans 13 residues. V lost 4 bases and J lost 7, with 10 bases in between. The germline CDR1 and CDR2 sequences are ENHRY and SYGVKD. CDR3 in DNA: TGTGCCATCAGTGTTGGGGGCACTGAAAAACTGTTTTTT. Translating it yields CAISVGGTEKLFF.

This chain joins TRBV30 and TRBJ1-3; no clear D gene. The ends were cut back, 7 bases at V and 4 bases at J, with 11 bases in the middle. Germline V gene sequence: CDR1 GTSNPN, CDR2 SVGIG (reference sequence). The CDR3 loop spans 12 amino acids. The CDR3 bases are TGTGCCTCGACCACCAGGGGAAACACCATATATTTT. Its translation: CASTTRGNTIYF.

In its sample, this clone was seen once. The genes are TRBV6-1 and TRBJ2-1; TRBD1 or TRBD2 may be the D gene (5 bases each). This CDR3 contains 15 residues. The V gene's germline CDR1 is MNHNS and CDR2 SASEGT. Trimming stripped 5 bases from V and 0 bases from J, with 11 bases between. This CDR3 reads CASSTSGASYNEQFF. The DNA for the CDR3 is TGTGCCAGCAGTACCTCCGGGGCCTCCTACAATGAGCAGTTCTTC.